The 27 T cell receptor beta chains presented below share a single source sample, sequenced in a study of blood T cell repertoires in COVID-19. Assay used: immunoSEQ multiplex PCR; TCRdb lists only in-frame clones, some missing. The profile shows approximately 93,000 clones, about 90% of them singletons. Sequencing was carried out using peripheral blood. These receptors came from a man in his fifties or sixties with COVID-19, enrolled during active disease.

The rearrangement joins TRBV9 to TRBJ1-1, with D uncertain. Trimming stripped 1 base from V and 0 bases from J, with 4 bases between. Germline V gene lookup returns CDR1 SGDLS and CDR2 YYNGEE. The CDR3 has 13 residues. CDR3 DNA: TGTGCCAGCAGCGTAAGCATGAACACTGAAGCTTTCTTT. Protein: CASSVSMNTEAFF.

The genes are TRBV6-6 and TRBJ1-4; D might be TRBD1 (5 bases). The CDR3 has 13 amino acids. Germline lookup yields CDR1 MNHNY and CDR2 SVGAGI (reference sequence). V was clipped by 6 bases and J by 13 bases, with 18 bases between them. CDR3 DNA sequence: TGTGCCAGCAGCCCCAATCGGGGGACGGTACTGTTTTTT. Translated: CASSPNRGTVLFF.

The V call is TRBV30, the J call TRBJ2-3, with D maybe TRBD2 (6 bases). CDR3 size: 13 residues. Germline CDR1 GTSNPN, CDR2 SVGIG (reference sequence). V was cut by 5 bases and J by 0 bases, with 9 bases left in between. In DNA, the CDR3 is TGTGCCTGGTCGGGGGTTAGCACAGATACGCAGTATTTT. Its translation is CAWSGVSTDTQYF.

CDR3 amino acids: CASSVRGTGANVLTF. The CDR3 coding sequence is TGTGCCAGCAGCGTACGGGGAACTGGGGCCAACGTCCTGACTTTC. The chain carries TRBV9 and TRBJ2-6, with a possible D match to TRBD2 (5 bases). Germline V gives CDR1 SGDLS, CDR2 YYNGEE. This CDR3 has 15 residues. The V gene lost 1 base and the J gene lost 2 bases, with 7 bases spanning the gap.

This chain links TRBV7-9 with TRBJ1-2, with 7 bases that match TRBD1. Looked up from germline, CDR1 is SEHNR and CDR2 is FQNEAQ (reference sequence). J gave up 6 bases and V 1 base, and 2 bases lay outside the gene matches. This CDR3 contains 13 residues. CDR3 sequence reads: CASSLGTGDGYTF. Here the CDR3 DNA reads TGTGCCAGCAGCTTAGGGACAGGCGATGGCTACACCTTC.

This sequence joins TRBV11-2 and TRBJ2-1; tentatively, D is TRBD2 (5 bases). Germline-derived CDR1 and CDR2 are SGHAT and FQNNGV. Deletions cut 6 bases from V and 4 bases from J, with 10 bases between. This CDR3 contains 13 residues. The CDR3 here is CASSKDSYNEQFF. The CDR3 DNA reads as TGTGCCAGCAGTAAGGACTCGTACAATGAGCAGTTCTTC.

The gene calls are TRBV27 and TRBJ2-5, with a tentative D call TRBD2 (6 bases). Germline loops: CDR1 MNHEY, CDR2 SMNVEV (reference sequence). There are 15 residues in the CDR3. Trimming pared 2 bases from V and 5 bases from J, leaving 15 bases between. DNA of the CDR3: TGTGCCAGCAGTTTAAGACTAGAGGTAACGGAGACCCAGTACTTC. This encodes CASSLRLEVTETQYF.

The sample holds a few counts of this clone. This chain uses TRBV7-9 with TRBJ1-1; D is unresolved. Between the trimmed V and J ends, which lost 2 bases and 4 bases, there was a span of 8 bases. This CDR3 region has 13 residues. CDR1 is SEHNR and CDR2 is FQNEAQ in the germline V gene (reference sequence). The CDR3 DNA follows: TGTGCCAGCAGCTTAATGGCAGGCACTGAAGCTTTCTTT. Translation gives CASSLMAGTEAFF.

The V gene is TRBV7-9, the J gene TRBJ2-5; 8 positions match TRBD1. Germline V gene data show CDR1 as SEHNR and CDR2 as FQNEAQ (reference sequence). Losses at the gene ends were 1 base for V and 5 bases for J; bases not matched to a gene: 6. The length of the CDR3 is 15 residues. CDR3 region: CASSLDQGARETQYF. Here the CDR3 DNA reads TGTGCCAGCAGCTTAGATCAGGGGGCGCGGGAGACCCAGTACTTC.

The chain combines TRBV24-1 with TRBJ1-5; a weak D match, TRBD1 (6 bases). Per germline, CDR1 KGHDR and CDR2 SFDVKD. This CDR3 is 16 amino acids long. V lost 2 bases to trimming and J lost 11 bases, with 21 bases between them. CDR3 loop: CATSDWGGTGSEAQHF. The CDR3, as DNA: TGTGCCACCAGTGATTGGGGGGGCACCGGCAGTGAGGCCCAGCATTTT.

The V and J genes are TRBV27 and TRBJ1-1; maybe TRBD1 (5 bases). The germline gives CDR1 MNHEY, CDR2 SMNVEV (reference sequence). Trimming took off 6 bases at V and 1 base at J, with 12 bases between the two ends. The CDR3 contains 14 residues. The CDR3 region is CASSPTEWNTEAFF. CDR3 bases: TGTGCCAGCAGCCCGACAGAATGGAACACTGAAGCTTTCTTT.

The genes are TRBV5-1 and TRBJ2-1; 11 positions match TRBD1. V trimming: 0 bases; J trimming: 3 bases; junction bases outside the gene matches: 11. Germline assignment: CDR1 SGHRS and CDR2 YFSETQ. The CDR3 consists of 19 residues. In DNA form, the CDR3 reads TGCGCCAGCAGCTTGGAAGGACAGGGGGCATCAATACTCTACAATGAGCAGTTCTTC. It translates to CASSLEGQGASILYNEQFF.

The chain combines TRBV7-2 with TRBJ2-2; a weak D match, TRBD2 (5 bases). The CDR3 runs 15 residues. The V end lost 5 bases, the J end lost 1 base, and 11 bases lay between the germline ends. CDR1 is SGHTA and CDR2 is FQGNSA in the germline V gene. The CDR3 loop reads CASSPTRLNTGELFF. In DNA form, the CDR3 reads TGTGCCAGCAGCCCAACTAGATTGAACACCGGGGAGCTGTTTTTT. Together with reference TRBV7-2 and TRBJ2-2, the CDR3 gives the full variable domain: GAGVSQSPSNKVTEKGKDVELRCDPISGHTALYWYRQSLGQGLEFLIYFQGNSAPDKSGLPSDRFSAERTGGSVSTLTIQRTQQEDSAVYLCASSPTRLNTGELFFGEGSRLTVL.

This clone was found once. This chain links TRBV5-1 with TRBJ2-3, with D perhaps TRBD1 (6 bases). Germline loops: CDR1 SGHRS, CDR2 YFSETQ. Trimming stripped 6 bases from V and 1 base from J, with 18 bases between. The CDR3 length is 16 residues. The chain's CDR3 is CASTPRLGQRTDTQYF. CDR3 DNA: TGCGCCAGCACCCCGCGACTCGGACAGCGCACAGATACGCAGTATTTT.

The gene calls are TRBV7-2 and TRBJ1-2, with D perhaps TRBD1 (6 bases). Trimming pared 4 bases from V and 5 bases from J, leaving 20 bases between. Germline V gene data show CDR1 as SGHTA and CDR2 as FQGNSA. CDR3 length: 16 amino acids. The CDR3 DNA reads TGTGCCAGCAGCTCACCGAATAAGGGTACAGGGTATGGCTACACCTTC. Residues: CASSSPNKGTGYGYTF.

The chain carries TRBV6-4 and TRBJ2-3; weak D call: TRBD1 (6 bases). Germline V gene data show CDR1 as MRHNA and CDR2 as SNTAGT. The CDR3 totals 15 residues. The V and J ends lost 0 bases and 4 bases respectively, with 11 bases between them. The CDR3 DNA sequence: TGTGCCAGCAGTGACTCGGCAGGGGTGGCAGATACGCAGTATTTT. This sequence encodes CASSDSAGVADTQYF.

The chain recombines TRBV11-2 with TRBJ2-1; 8 bases are a match to TRBD1. The CDR3 runs 18 residues. J gave up 3 bases and V 2 bases, and 12 bases lay outside the gene matches. The germline V gene has CDR1 SGHAT and CDR2 FQNNGV. CDR3 in amino acids: CASSLSPDRGRFYNEQFF. CDR3 coding DNA: TGTGCCAGCAGCTTATCCCCCGACAGGGGAAGGTTCTACAATGAGCAGTTCTTC.

The chain couples TRBV7-3 to TRBJ2-1; 13 nucleotides align to TRBD2. This CDR3 comprises 17 residues. J gave up 6 bases and V 4 bases, and 9 bases lay outside the gene matches. From germline, CDR1 is SGHTA and CDR2 FQGTGA. The CDR3, as DNA: TGTGCCAGCAGCTCCCAGGGACTAGCGGGGCTGTTCAATGAGCAGTTCTTC. Amino acids: CASSSQGLAGLFNEQFF.

The rearrangement links TRBV6-5 to TRBJ1-3; TRBD1 is a possible D gene (6 bases). The CDR3 length is 13 residues. Germline CDR1 is MNHEY and CDR2 is SVGAGI. Trimming took off 11 bases at V and 2 bases at J, with 13 bases between the two ends. The CDR3 DNA reads TGTGCCGGATTTGACAGGCCTGGAAACACCATATATTTT. Protein: CAGFDRPGNTIYF.

The gene calls are TRBV15 and TRBJ2-2; perhaps TRBD1 as D (6 bases). Trimming took off 3 bases at V and 7 bases at J, with 12 bases between the two ends. CDR1 is LNHNV and CDR2 is YYDKDF in the germline V gene (reference sequence). The CDR3 length is 14 residues. CDR3: CATSSQGQVGELFF. As DNA, the CDR3 is TGTGCCACCAGCAGCCAGGGGCAGGTCGGGGAGCTGTTTTTT.

The V call is TRBV7-2, the J call TRBJ2-7; D is uncertain. The germline V gene has CDR1 SGHTA and CDR2 FQGNSA. The CDR3 is made up of 12 amino acids. V was trimmed by 3 bases and J by 5 bases, leaving 8 bases between them. CDR3 amino acids: CASSFGYDEQYF. CDR3 nucleotides: TGTGCCAGCAGCTTCGGGTACGACGAGCAGTACTTC.

The chain couples TRBV5-1 to TRBJ2-7, with D possibly TRBD1 on 7 matching bases. The ends were cut back, 2 bases at V and 2 bases at J, with 14 bases in the middle. Germline lookup yields CDR1 SGHRS and CDR2 YFSETQ. This CDR3 region has 15 residues. The DNA for the CDR3 is TGCGCCAGCAGCTTAATCGGCAGGGGGGCCTACGAGCAGTACTTC. It specifies CASSLIGRGAYEQYF.

V usage is TRBV9 and J usage is TRBJ1-1; D not resolved. Germline values: CDR1 SGDLS, CDR2 YYNGEE. V was pared by 0 bases and J by 1 base, with 10 bases between. The CDR3 runs 15 residues. The CDR3 DNA follows: TGTGCCAGCAGCGTAGAAAGGACTGGGAACACTGAAGCTTTCTTT. Amino acids: CASSVERTGNTEAFF.

This chain joins TRBV6-5 and TRBJ1-6, with D possibly TRBD1 on 5 matching bases. Germline values: CDR1 MNHEY, CDR2 SVGAGI. V lost 2 bases and J 1 base, leaving 6 bases between the germline ends. The CDR3 totals 15 residues. The CDR3 bases are TGTGCCAGCAGTTACGGGGCTTCCTATAATTCACCCCTCCACTTT. The encoded protein is CASSYGASYNSPLHF.

The chain employs TRBV5-1 and TRBJ1-3; D ambiguous. Germline lookup yields CDR1 SGHRS and CDR2 YFSETQ. V lost 0 bases and J 1 base, leaving 8 bases between the germline ends. The CDR3 length is 15 residues. CDR3 sequence: CASSLEGGSGNTIYF. The DNA for the CDR3 is TGCGCCAGCAGCTTGGAGGGAGGATCTGGAAACACCATATATTTT.

V usage is TRBV5-4 and J usage is TRBJ2-7; D remains unclear. Germline V lookup: CDR1 SGHNT, CDR2 YYREEE (reference sequence). V gave up 0 bases and J gave up 1 base, with 11 bases separating them. The CDR3 runs to 15 residues. CDR3 region: CASSLEMGRSYEQYF. The CDR3, as DNA: TGTGCCAGCAGCTTGGAGATGGGCAGATCCTACGAGCAGTACTTC.

This clone came up a few times. The J gene is TRBJ1-2, the V gene TRBV5-1; TRBD1 aligns across 9 bases. Trimming removed 2 bases from V and 7 bases from J; junction bases left unmatched: 9. The CDR3 runs to 15 residues. CDR1 and CDR2 (germline): SGHRS, YFSETQ. CDR3 amino acids: CASSFTPGQGGGYTF. The CDR3 DNA reads as TGCGCCAGCAGCTTCACACCGGGACAGGGTGGTGGCTACACCTTC.